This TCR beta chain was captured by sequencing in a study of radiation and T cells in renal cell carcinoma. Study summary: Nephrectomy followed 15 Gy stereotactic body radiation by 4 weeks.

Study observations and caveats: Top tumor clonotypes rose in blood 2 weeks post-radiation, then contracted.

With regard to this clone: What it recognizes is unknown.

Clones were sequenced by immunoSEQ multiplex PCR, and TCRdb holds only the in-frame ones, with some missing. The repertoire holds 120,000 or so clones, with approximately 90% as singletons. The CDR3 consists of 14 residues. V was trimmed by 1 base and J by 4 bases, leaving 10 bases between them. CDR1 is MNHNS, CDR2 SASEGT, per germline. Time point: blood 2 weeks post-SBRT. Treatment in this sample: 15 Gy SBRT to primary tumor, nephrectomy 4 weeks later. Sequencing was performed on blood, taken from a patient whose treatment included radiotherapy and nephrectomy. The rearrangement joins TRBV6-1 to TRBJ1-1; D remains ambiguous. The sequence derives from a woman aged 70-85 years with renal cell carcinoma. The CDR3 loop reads CASSEVGVGTEAFF. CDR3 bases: TGTGCCAGCAGTGAAGTCGGTGTGGGCACTGAAGCTTTCTTT.